A single sample is the source of the 32 T cell receptor beta chains below, sequenced in a study of T cell repertoires in cytomegalovirus infection. In TCRdb, the reads were re-called with MiXCR into one record per CDR3 protein. The repertoire holds approximately 500,000 distinct CDR3 sequences, with about 15% as singletons. The specimen was CD8+ T cells from PBMCs. The receptors were gathered from a human donor in good health (CMV status not recorded). Some clones in this sample may be carry-over from other donors' samples.

This clonotype turned up a few times. J is TRBJ2-3 and V is TRBV10-3; TRBD2 is a possible D gene (5 bases). Trimming left V 0 bases short and J 1 base short, with 11 bases between. This CDR3 has 16 residues. Germline V gene lookup returns CDR1 ENHRY and CDR2 SYGVKD. The CDR3 DNA sequence: TGTGCCATCAGTGAGTCGAAGGGAGCCGGCACAGATACGCAGTATTTT. Translated, it gives CAISESKGAGTDTQYF.

Concerning this clonotype: This may be a read error: a much more frequent sequence differs by one nucleotide. The chain is built from TRBV11-2 and TRBJ1-6, with D maybe TRBD1 (5 bases). Germline V gives CDR1 SGHAT, CDR2 FQNNGV. This CDR3 has 17 amino acids. Trimming shortened V by 1 base and J by 9 bases, and 19 bases separated the two germline ends. The CDR3 DNA is TGTGCCAGCAGCTTAGGGGGGGAGAGAGGATTCTCTTCACCCCTCCACTTT. It translates to CASSLGGERGFSSPLHF. The full variable domain, in which reference TRBV11-2 and TRBJ1-6 provide the parts outside the CDR3, is EAGVAQSPRYKIIEKRQSVAFWCNPISGHATLYWYQQILGQGPKLLIQFQNNGVVDDSQLPKDRFSAERLKGVDSTLKIQPAKLEDSAVYLCASSLGGERGFSSPLHFGNGTRLTVT.

This clonotype showed up just a few times. J is TRBJ2-1 and V is TRBV3-1; no firm D call. Germline CDR1 and CDR2: LGHDT and YNNKEL (reference sequence). The CDR3 is 17 amino acids. Between the trimmed V and J ends, which lost 0 bases and 13 bases, there was a span of 25 bases. The CDR3 loop is CASSQDRTLPRLVFQFF. The DNA of the CDR3 is TGTGCCAGCAGCCAAGATCGAACCCTTCCTAGACTCGTATTTCAGTTCTTC.

This clonotype was observed many times. V and J are TRBV11-3 and TRBJ1-5; 8 bases agree with TRBD1. J gave up 2 bases and V 5 bases, and 11 bases lay outside the gene matches. Germline loops: CDR1 SGHNT, CDR2 YENEEA. CDR3 size: 17 residues. This CDR3 reads CASSNSTGALGNQPQHF. As DNA, the CDR3 is TGTGCCAGCAGCAATTCGACAGGGGCCTTAGGCAATCAGCCCCAGCATTTT.

This clonotype was seen a handful of times. J is TRBJ2-1 and V is TRBV7-3, with 9 bases lining up with TRBD2. The V gene end was trimmed by 1 base and the J gene end by 7 bases; junction bases not matched to a gene: 5. This CDR3 comprises 15 residues. The germline gives CDR1 SGHTA, CDR2 FQGTGA. CDR3 residues: CASSLIVAGVNEQFF. CDR3 DNA: TGTGCCAGCAGCTTAATCGTAGCGGGGGTTAATGAGCAGTTCTTC.

This clonotype was counted only a few times. The rearrangement joins TRBV28 to TRBJ2-4; the D gene could be TRBD1 or TRBD2 (5 bases each). Germline-derived CDR1 and CDR2 are MDHEN and SYDVKM. V was cut by 7 bases and J by 8 bases, with 18 bases left in between. This CDR3 is 14 amino acids long. CDR3 protein: CASTPRGSVDIQYF. The CDR3 DNA sequence: TGTGCCAGCACCCCGAGGGGCTCGGTAGACATTCAGTACTTC.

This clonotype has at least ten counts. In DNA form, the CDR3 reads TGTGCCAGCAGTTACCCACAGGGGGAAGGAGACTATGGCTACACCTTC. Its translation is CASSYPQGEGDYGYTF. V is TRBV12-3 or TRBV12-4 and J is TRBJ1-2; TRBD1 aligns across 8 bases. The CDR3 totals 16 residues. J lost 3 bases, V lost 4 bases, and 10 bases had no gene match.

Only a few counts were recorded for this clonotype. The genes are TRBV11-2 and TRBJ2-5; possible D gene TRBD2, 6 bases. The CDR3 is 15 residues long. CDR1 and CDR2 from the germline V gene are SGHAT and FQNNGV. The V end lost 2 bases, the J end lost 5 bases, and 15 bases lay between the germline ends. The CDR3 nucleotides read TGTGCCAGCAGCTTAAATCGGGGGACCAAGGAGACCCAGTACTTC. It yields the protein CASSLNRGTKETQYF.

The chain carries TRBV7-8 and TRBJ1-4; D not resolved. Per germline, CDR1 SGHVS and CDR2 FQNEAQ. V was cut by 5 bases and J by 10 bases, with 11 bases left in between. The length of the CDR3 is 12 residues. CDR3 nucleotides: TGTGCCAGCAGCCCCTCGGGAGGAAAACTGTTTTTT. This encodes CASSPSGGKLFF.

This clonotype was detected many times. This rearrangement joins TRBV4-1 to TRBJ2-3; D might be TRBD2 (6 bases). V was pared by 2 bases and J by 0 bases, with 12 bases between. From germline, CDR1 is MGHRA and CDR2 YSYEKL. The CDR3 consists of 16 residues. CDR3 sequence reads: CASSQLGGSSTDTQYF. The CDR3 coding sequence is TGCGCCAGCAGCCAATTGGGGGGTAGTAGCACAGATACGCAGTATTTT.

This clonotype was detected a few times. The chain uses TRBV5-4 and TRBJ2-3; perhaps TRBD1 as D (5 bases). The CDR3 has 17 amino acids. Germline V gene data show CDR1 as SGHNT and CDR2 as YYREEE (reference sequence). V lost 0 bases, J lost 2 bases, and 16 bases lay in between. CDR3 DNA: TGTGCCAGCAGCTTGGAGGGGCTGGGGAAAGACACAGATACGCAGTATTTT. This codes for CASSLEGLGKDTDTQYF.

The V call is TRBV4-2, the J call TRBJ1-2, with D hard to call. Trimming removed 1 base at V and 4 bases at J, with 13 bases between. The CDR3 is 15 residues long. The V gene's germline CDR1 is LGHNA and CDR2 YNFKEQ. CDR3 protein: CASSQVREWSYGYTF. CDR3 nucleotide sequence: TGTGCCAGCAGCCAAGTTCGGGAATGGAGCTATGGCTACACCTTC.

For this clonotype: One junction end does not reproduce the germline sequence, and a read error may be involved. The CDR3 sequence is CASRQGPATNEKLFF. The CDR3 DNA follows: TGCGCCAGCAGACAAGGTCCAGCAACTAATGAAAAACTGTTTTTT. The genes are TRBV4-3 and TRBJ1-4, with unresolved D. In germline, CDR1 is LGHNA, CDR2 YSLEER. The CDR3 loop spans 15 amino acids.

This clonotype was seen a few times. The chain recombines TRBV4-1 with TRBJ1-2; 7 bases are a match to TRBD1. The CDR3 is 15 residues long. The V gene end was trimmed by 4 bases and the J gene end by 8 bases; junction bases not matched to a gene: 13. Germline V gene sequence: CDR1 MGHRA, CDR2 YSYEKL. The CDR3 here is CASSPTNRGFGGYTF. CDR3 DNA sequence: TGCGCCAGCAGCCCGACCAACAGGGGATTTGGCGGCTACACCTTC.

This clonotype has ten or more counts. CDR3 DNA sequence: TGCGCCAGCAGCCCGACAGGAGGAGGAGGAAAACTGTTTTTT. This encodes CASSPTGGGGKLFF. V is TRBV5-1 and J is TRBJ1-4, with a weak D call TRBD1 (6 bases). CDR3 size: 14 residues. In germline, CDR1 is SGHRS, CDR2 YFSETQ. V lost 4 bases and J 10 bases, leaving 17 bases between the germline ends.

This clonotype was recorded many times. The rearrangement joins TRBV7-9 to TRBJ1-1, with 7 bases matching TRBD1. From germline, CDR1 is SEHNR and CDR2 FQNEAQ (reference sequence). The V segment lost 5 bases and the J segment 5 bases; nucleotides outside the gene matches: 14. The CDR3 spans 16 residues. The CDR3 sequence: CASSIHKKGARTEAFF. The CDR3 DNA reads as TGTGCCAGCAGCATTCACAAAAAGGGGGCGAGGACTGAAGCTTTCTTT.

This rearrangement joins TRBV7-3 to TRBJ2-3; TRBD2 agrees at 7 bases. Germline V CDR1 and CDR2: SGHTA, FQGTGA. The CDR3 loop spans 17 amino acids. V dropped 5 bases and J dropped 1; count of bases not matched to a gene: 12. CDR3 in DNA: TGTGCCAGCAGCAACCAGGGCGGGAGAGGGGGCACAGATACGCAGTATTTT. Translated, it gives CASSNQGGRGGTDTQYF. Variable domain in full (rest from reference TRBV7-3 and TRBJ2-3): GAGVSQTPSNKVTEKGKYVELRCDPISGHTALYWYRQSLGQGPEFLIYFQGTGAADDSGLPNDRFFAVRPEGSVSTLKIQRTERGDSAVYLCASSNQGGRGGTDTQYFGPGTRLTVL.

The chain employs TRBV7-9 and TRBJ2-3; D is ambiguous. Trimming shortened V by 4 bases and J by 2 bases, and 22 bases separated the two germline ends. The length of the CDR3 is 18 residues. Germline CDR1 reads SEHNR; CDR2 reads FQNEAQ (reference sequence). CDR3 sequence reads: CASSSKTPTDWLTDTQYF. CDR3 DNA: TGTGCCAGCAGCTCCAAGACGCCAACCGACTGGCTCACAGATACGCAGTATTTT.

This clonotype appeared many times. J is TRBJ1-1 and V is TRBV11-1; D remains unclear. The CDR3 totals 15 residues. V dropped 4 bases and J dropped 0 bases, with 12 bases sitting between them. The germline V gene encodes CDR1 SGHAT and CDR2 FQDESV (reference sequence). The CDR3 nucleotides are TGTGCCAGCAGCTCAGTACGGGGAATGAACACTGAAGCTTTCTTT. It yields the protein CASSSVRGMNTEAFF.

The table lists this clonotype with a few counts. This chain uses TRBV25-1 with TRBJ1-3; tentatively, D is TRBD1 (5 bases). The germline V and J ends were trimmed by 1 base and 4 bases, with 14 bases remaining between them. This CDR3 is built from 16 residues. The germline CDR1 and CDR2 sequences are MGHDK and SYGVNS. The CDR3 DNA is TGTGCCAGCAGTGAATCTGTAGGGGCTCTGGGAAACACCATATATTTT. Protein: CASSESVGALGNTIYF.

This clonotype was seen many times. The chain combines TRBV12-3 or TRBV12-4 with TRBJ1-2, with TRBD1 matching 7 bases. CDR3 length: 14 residues. Trimming cost V 2 bases and J 4 bases; bases outside gene matches: 4. CDR3 residues: CASSLSGGVYGYTF. CDR3 coding DNA: TGTGCCAGCAGTTTATCAGGGGGGGTCTATGGCTACACCTTC.

This clonotype was seen many times. J is TRBJ2-7 and V is TRBV7-9, with TRBD2 matching over 9 bases. Germline V CDR1 and CDR2: SEHNR, FQNEAQ (reference sequence). CDR3 length: 15 amino acids. V gave up 5 bases and J gave up 0 bases; unmatched junction bases: 5. CDR3 residues: CASSLNSGSSYEQYF. DNA of the CDR3: TGTGCCAGCAGCCTTAATAGCGGGAGCTCCTACGAGCAGTACTTC. Drawing the rest from reference TRBV7-9 and TRBJ2-7, the complete variable domain is DTGVSQNPRHKITKRGQNVTFRCDPISEHNRLYWYRQTLGQGPEFLTYFQNEAQLEKSRLLSDRFSAERPKGSFSTLEIQRTEQGDSAMYLCASSLNSGSSYEQYFGPGTRLTVT.

Ten or more counts support this clonotype. The chain carries TRBV11-2 and TRBJ1-2; D call uncertain. Trimming removed 4 bases at V and 4 bases at J, with 10 bases between. This CDR3 contains 13 residues. CDR1 and CDR2 (germline): SGHAT, FQNNGV. The CDR3 here is CASSSGPVYGYTF. Here the CDR3 DNA reads TGTGCCAGCAGCTCCGGACCGGTCTATGGCTACACCTTC.

The genes are TRBV20-1 and TRBJ1-3; D is ambiguous. The CDR3 has 16 amino acids. V was trimmed by 3 bases and J by 5 bases, leaving 20 bases between them. Per germline, CDR1 DFQATT and CDR2 SNEGSKA (reference sequence). The CDR3 coding sequence is TGCAGTGCTAGGTCTGTCGGGGAGGGAAGTCGAAACACCATATATTTT. It yields the protein CSARSVGEGSRNTIYF.

The table lists this clonotype with many counts. The rearrangement uses TRBV28 and TRBJ2-7; 9 bases fit TRBD1. Germline V CDR1 and CDR2: MDHEN, SYDVKM. The CDR3 length is 13 residues. Trimming at V came to 6 bases and at J to 4 bases, leaving 4 bases not matched to a gene. In nucleotides, the CDR3 is TGTGCCAGCAGCAAGGACAGGGGTTACGAGCAGTACTTC. This translates into CASSKDRGYEQYF.

This clonotype was found a few times. The chain joins TRBV20-1 to TRBJ2-5; the D gene could be TRBD1 or TRBD2 (5 bases each). Trimming removed 3 bases from V and 7 bases from J, with 15 bases in between. Looked up from germline, CDR1 is DFQATT and CDR2 is SNEGSKA (reference sequence). The CDR3 is made up of 13 amino acids. For the CDR3, the DNA is TGCAGTGCTAGGGGGACCCAAACTTGGACCCAGTACTTC. Protein: CSARGTQTWTQYF.

The chain has TRBV19 and TRBJ1-5, with D hard to call. The germline CDR1 and CDR2 sequences are LNHDA and SQIVND (reference sequence). The CDR3 has 15 amino acids. The V and J ends lost 0 bases and 6 bases respectively, with 12 bases between them. The CDR3 loop is CASSIDRGRGQPQHF. The CDR3 DNA reads as TGTGCCAGTAGTATAGACCGGGGTAGAGGTCAGCCCCAGCATTTT.

This clonotype was seen many times. The CDR3 loop reads CASSPRREVGNQPQHF. The CDR3 DNA reads as TGTGCCAGTAGTCCCAGACGGGAGGTGGGCAATCAGCCCCAGCATTTT. This chain links TRBV19 with TRBJ1-5; D is unresolved. The CDR3 has 16 residues. Per the germline V gene, CDR1 is LNHDA and CDR2 is SQIVND (reference sequence). V was trimmed by 5 bases and J by 2 bases, leaving 16 bases between them. Complete variable domain (other parts from reference TRBV19 and TRBJ1-5): DGGITQSPKYLFRKEGQNVTLSCEQNLNHDAMYWYRQDPGQGLRLIYYSQIVNDFQKGDIAEGYSVSREKKESFPLTVTSAQKNPTAFYLCASSPRREVGNQPQHFGDGTRLSIL.

Ten or more counts support this clonotype. CDR3 sequence (DNA): TGTGCCAGCAGCTTCCCCCAAGCGGGAGGGCCTATGTATGAGCAGTTCTTC. This encodes CASSFPQAGGPMYEQFF. V and J are TRBV7-2 and TRBJ2-1, with TRBD2 matching 10 bases. The CDR3 is made up of 17 amino acids. CDR1 is SGHTA, CDR2 FQGNSA, per germline. J lost 8 bases, V lost 3 bases, and 13 bases had no gene match.

Details on this clonotype: Lacking the conserved final phenylalanine or tryptophan, this CDR3 likely reflects a read error. The V and J genes are TRBV6-5 and TRBJ1-2; no clear D gene. This CDR3 comprises 14 residues. The V and J ends lost 5 bases and 8 bases respectively, with 18 bases between them. The germline gives CDR1 MNHEY, CDR2 SVGAGI. CDR3 in DNA: TGTGCCAGCAGTCTCGGGCCTCGAGGTTCGGGCTACACCTTA. This codes for CASSLGPRGSGYTL.

This clonotype showed up many times. The chain joins TRBV6-6 to TRBJ2-5; D is undetermined. This CDR3 has 15 residues. Germline V gene lookup returns CDR1 MNHNY and CDR2 SVGAGI (reference sequence). V gave up 7 bases and J gave up 2 bases, with 17 bases separating them. For the CDR3, the DNA is TGTGCCAGCATCGACCTATTTAGTGAACAAGAGACCCAGTACTTC. This codes for CASIDLFSEQETQYF.

This chain joins TRBV7-6 and TRBJ2-7, with TRBD2 identical over 7 bases. The length of the CDR3 is 13 residues. Germline V gene lookup returns CDR1 SGHVS and CDR2 FNYEAQ. The V gene end was trimmed by 0 bases and the J gene end by 7 bases; junction bases not matched to a gene: 3. CDR3 sequence (DNA): TGTGCCAGCAGCTTAGCGCGGGGGAGGGAGCAGTACTTC. Translating it yields CASSLARGREQYF.